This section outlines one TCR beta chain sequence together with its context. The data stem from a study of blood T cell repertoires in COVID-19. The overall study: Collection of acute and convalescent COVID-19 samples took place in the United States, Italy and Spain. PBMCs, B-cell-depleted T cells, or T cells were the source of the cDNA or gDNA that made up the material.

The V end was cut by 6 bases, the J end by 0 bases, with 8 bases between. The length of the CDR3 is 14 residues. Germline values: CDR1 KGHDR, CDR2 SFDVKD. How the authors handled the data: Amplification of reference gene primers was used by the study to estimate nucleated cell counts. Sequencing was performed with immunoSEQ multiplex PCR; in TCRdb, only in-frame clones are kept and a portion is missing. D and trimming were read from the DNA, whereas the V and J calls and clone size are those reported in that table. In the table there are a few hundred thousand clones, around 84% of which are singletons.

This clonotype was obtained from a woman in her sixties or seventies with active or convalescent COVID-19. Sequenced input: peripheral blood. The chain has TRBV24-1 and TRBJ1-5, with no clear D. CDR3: CATSTPHSNQPQHF. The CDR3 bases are TGTGCCACCAGTACGCCACATAGCAATCAGCCCCAGCATTTT.